The 5 T cell receptor beta chains in this list originate from one sample, sequenced in a study of shared clonotypes between healthy human individuals. The method was immunoSEQ multiplex PCR; TCRdb's version includes in-frame clones alone and lacks a portion of them. The sample holds about 500,000 clones, 70% to 80% seen once. Sample: PBMCs. The origin of the receptors is a woman aged 35 to 49 in good health. Some clones in this sample may be carry-over from other donors' samples.

This chain uses TRBV6-5 with TRBJ2-1; D not resolved. With 6 bases removed from V and 0 bases from J, the gap between germline ends came to 9 bases. CDR3 length: 14 amino acids. From germline, CDR1 is MNHEY and CDR2 SVGAGI. CDR3 DNA sequence: TGTGCCAGCAGATTGGCGGACTCCTACAATGAGCAGTTCTTC. It translates to CASRLADSYNEQFF.

V is TRBV7-9 and J is TRBJ2-2; D possibly uses TRBD1 or TRBD2 (6 bases each). Trimming stripped 5 bases from V and 6 bases from J, with 13 bases between. This CDR3 contains 14 residues. Germline assignment: CDR1 SEHNR and CDR2 FQNEAQ (reference sequence). This CDR3 is CASSPVGGPGELFF. CDR3 coding DNA: TGTGCCAGCAGCCCGGTGGGGGGCCCCGGGGAGCTGTTTTTT.

The sample holds many counts of this clone. The same CDR3 also results from other DNA sequences found in this sample. V usage is TRBV15 and J usage is TRBJ1-5, with no clear D. Trimming stripped 8 bases from V and 7 bases from J, with 12 bases between. This CDR3 is built from 12 residues. Germline V lookup: CDR1 LNHNV, CDR2 YYDKDF (reference sequence). The CDR3 nucleotides are TGTGCCACCGGGCGGGTTGGCCAGCCCCAGCATTTT. It yields the protein CATGRVGQPQHF. The full variable domain, its missing parts supplied by reference TRBV15 and TRBJ1-5, is DAMVIQNPRYQVTQFGKPVTLSCSQTLNHNVMYWYQQKSSQAPKLLFHYYDKDFNNEADTPDNFQSRRPNTSFCFLDIRSPGLGDTAMYLCATGRVGQPQHFGDGTRLSIL.

This clone occurred once. The chain couples TRBV14 to TRBJ2-5; D perhaps matches TRBD1 (6 bases). Germline V lookup: CDR1 SGHDN, CDR2 FVKESK. Trimming took 5 bases from V and 1 from J, leaving 11 bases between them. This CDR3 spans 14 amino acids. CDR3 protein: CASSGGRVQETQYF. CDR3 coding DNA: TGTGCCAGCAGCGGGGGCAGGGTCCAAGAGACCCAGTACTTC.

Details on this clone: Other DNA sequences in this specimen translate into the identical CDR3. V gene TRBV2 combines with J gene TRBJ1-2; no firm D call. The ends were cut back, 4 bases at V and 3 bases at J, with 3 bases in the middle. Germline assignment: CDR1 SNHLY and CDR2 FYNNEI. The CDR3 has 11 residues. As DNA, the CDR3 is TGTGCCAGCAGTGTAGACTATGGCTACACCTTC. Its protein product is CASSVDYGYTF.